The T cell receptor beta chain described here comes from a study of molecular identifiers for immune sequencing clone quantification (dated by TCRdb to the late 2010s). Concerning the study at large: For a replicate experiment, the RNA from either around 20,000 or 99,000 naive CD8 T cells was divided into five aliquots, and four of those aliquots went on to sequencing. The study was a methods study using CD8 T cells to benchmark molecular-identifier clustering-based TCR repertoire sequencing (MIDCIRS) and TCR RNA copy counting.

Receptor amplification or capture employed PCR. For sequencing, a NextSeq 500 was employed. Bulk TCR libraries were generated as previously described, with the TCR primers listed in Table S5 used. Total RNA was purified with the Qiagen AllPrep DNA/RNA kit. Reads from multiple sequencing runs of the same library were pooled before analysis. The original pipeline was this. Reads were retained only if the reads had an exact TCR constant sequence, and the retained reads were trimmed to 150 nt and grouped according to their 12-nt molecular barcodes. Reads within each barcode group were sub-clustered using a 15% Levenshtein threshold, and quality-weighted consensus sequences were constructed for each RNA molecule. Non-functional sequences were filtered out, along with any lower-count sequence sitting one edit away from another sequence. Barcode sub-clusters with fewer than 20% of the maximum read count were removed, based on fitting two negative binomial distributions. TCRdb reworked the public reads: Q25 trimming with fastp, MiXCR clone assembly, productive beta chains retained. A single entry per CDR3 protein holds the most common genes and DNA from its merged rows. TCRdb's processing, not the authors', yielded these V and J calls. This sample lists some 680,000 distinct CDR3 sequences; about 25% were detected once. The ten biggest clones cover 0.78% of the sample.

Libraries of naive CD8 T cells were built from approximately 20,000 to 1,000,000 sorted cells, with 10%, 30% or 50% of the purified RNA used. Naive CD8 T cells, defined as CD8+CD4-CCR7+CD45RA+, were FACS-sorted into RLT Plus buffer on a BD FACSAria II. To test detection sensitivity, Jurkat RNA equal to approximately ten TCR copies was added to samples of about 20,000-1,000,000 naive CD8 T cells. CD8 T cells were enriched using RosetteSep CD8+ T Cell Enrichment Cocktail and Ficoll-Paque, and the enriched cells then underwent ACK red cell lysis. The germline ends are 12 bases apart after V is trimmed by 2 bases and J by 0 bases. CDR3 length: 16 amino acids, cysteine to phenylalanine. The entry retains the CDR3 DNA only, 48 bases that are in frame from base 1. CDR1 and CDR2, looked up from the germline V gene, are SGHDN and FVKESK. With regard to this clonotype: Its antigen is currently not known. Base qualities were left out, and no much larger clone turns up one base away.

General conclusions and limits of the study: Without barcode sub-clustering, chimeric consensus sequences inflated TCR diversity; chimeras reached as high as 47%. Modeling indicated roughly 3.2 TCR RNA copies recovered per cell, compared with about 10 by digital PCR, which implies a capture efficiency of 25% to 35%. Even against a background of some 920,000 naive CD8 T cells, spiked-in Jurkat TCR RNA amounting to a single cell's worth was reported to be detectable. Clones above 20 RNA copies held over 97% of molecules in CMV-specific effector cells but under 1% in naive cells. Naive libraries contained spiked-in Jurkat TCR RNA (approximately ten copies' worth), which is not part of the donor repertoire. Highly expanded clone sizes could be underestimated because identical TCR molecules may share a barcode.

Recombination connected TRBV14 to TRBJ2-3; the D gene is perhaps TRBD2, on 6 matching bases. The origin of this receptor is a human donor in good health. Some libraries in this study had Jurkat cell RNA spiked in. Sequencing was carried out using naive CD8+ T cells from blood, with Jurkat cell RNA spiked in. This sample's cell subset or site label indicates: FACS-sorted CD8+CD4-CCR7+CD45RA+ naive T cells. For the CDR3, the sequence is CASSQFGGVSTDTQYF. The DNA sequence follows: TGTGCCAGCAGCCAATTTGGAGGGGTCAGCACAGATACGCAGTATTTT. The variable domain in full, with residues beyond the CDR3 obtained from the reference TRBV14 and TRBJ2-3 genes, is EAGVTQFPSHSVIEKGQTVTLRCDPISGHDNLYWYRRVMGKEIKFLLHFVKESKQDESGMPNNRFLAERTGGTYSTLKVQPAELEDSGVYFCASSQFGGVSTDTQYFGPGTRLTVL.